The sequence of this T cell receptor (beta chain) was determined in a study of blood T cell repertoires in COVID-19. Some clones are missing from TCRdb's copy, which holds only in-frame ones; the method was immunoSEQ multiplex PCR. The repertoire holds about 50,000 clones, with 90% to 95% as singletons. Trimming pared 5 bases from V and 4 bases from J, leaving 12 bases between. Germline assignment: CDR1 SEHNR and CDR2 FQNEAQ (reference sequence). This CDR3 has 14 amino acids. J is TRBJ1-3 and V is TRBV7-9; D unresolved. This sequence originates from a man aged 45-65 years with active COVID-19. The source material was peripheral blood. As DNA, the CDR3 is TGTGCCAGCAGCCCCCCCCAGTTCGGAAACACCATATATTTT. Residues: CASSPPQFGNTIYF.